One TCR beta chain is described in this entry. Its antigen is undetermined. The investigators split CD4+ cells into a CD45RA+ naive subset and a CD45RA-negative memory subset. This sample is part of a study of shared clonotypes between healthy human individuals. About the research overall: CD4 naive and CD4 memory each took three plates per donor, while CD8 naive took two and CD8 memory one.

Overall study results and limits: Clonotype sharing among the donors was expected to vary with sequencing depth.

The V segment lost 8 bases and the J segment 7 bases; nucleotides outside the gene matches: 10. CDR3 length equals 14 residues. Germline CDR1 and CDR2: MDHEN and SYDVKM. At deep level, the assay was performed. Profiled with immunoSEQ multiplex PCR; TCRdb holds only in-frame clones, not every one. The sample has about 2 million clones, 85% to 95% seen once. The receptor's source is a man younger than 35 in good health. What was sequenced was naive CD4+ T cells sorted from blood. The subset: CD45RA+ positively selected. The chain employs TRBV28 and TRBJ1-1, with 10 bases matching TRBD1. The CDR3 here is CASRQGAKGGEAFF. The CDR3, as DNA: TGTGCCAGCCGACAGGGGGCCAAGGGTGGTGAAGCTTTCTTT.